One sample yielded the 6 T cell receptor beta chains listed below, sequenced in a study of blood T cell repertoires in COVID-19. Profiling relied on immunoSEQ multiplex PCR, and the TCRdb table lists in-frame clones only, not all of them. The profile shows fewer than 650,000 clones, approximately 88% of them singletons. Sequencing used peripheral blood. Source of these receptors: a woman aged 45 to 65 with COVID-19, enrolled during active disease.

V and J are TRBV24-1 and TRBJ2-5; D may be TRBD1 (5 bases). V was shortened by 2 bases and J by 0 bases, with 12 bases between the two germline ends. This CDR3 contains 16 residues. Germline V gene sequence: CDR1 KGHDR, CDR2 SFDVKD. CDR3 DNA sequence: TGTGCCACCAGTGATTCGGACACGACTTACCAAGAGACCCAGTACTTC. It specifies CATSDSDTTYQETQYF.

V and J are TRBV7-9 and TRBJ1-2; 10 bases align to TRBD1. This CDR3 spans 18 amino acids. CDR1 SEHNR and CDR2 FQNEAQ come from the germline V gene (reference sequence). With V trimmed by 5 bases and J by 4 bases, 16 bases remained unmatched. The CDR3 DNA reads TGTGCCAGCAGCCCTAGTTCCCTCGGACAGGGGGGTCTCTATGGCTACACCTTC. Its protein product is CASSPSSLGQGGLYGYTF.

The rearrangement joins TRBV4-1 to TRBJ1-6; no clear D gene. V gave up 1 base and J gave up 2 bases, with 6 bases separating them. Germline V gene sequence: CDR1 MGHRA, CDR2 YSYEKL. CDR3 size: 15 residues. CDR3 DNA sequence: TGCGCCAGCAGCCAAGGAGTGACCTATAATTCACCCCTCCACTTT. The encoded protein is CASSQGVTYNSPLHF.

This clone was recorded once. The chain is built from TRBV29-1 and TRBJ1-1, with D uncertain. CDR1 and CDR2 (germline): SQVTM, ANQGSEA. The V end lost 7 bases, the J end lost 4 bases, and 16 bases lay between the germline ends. The CDR3 consists of 13 residues. CDR3 coding DNA: TGCAGCGGCCTAGGCGCCGTAGGCACTGAAGCTTTCTTT. Translation gives CSGLGAVGTEAFF. The full variable domain, its missing parts supplied by reference TRBV29-1 and TRBJ1-1, is SAVISQKPSRDICQRGTSLTIQCQVDSQVTMMFWYRQQPGQSLTLIATANQGSEATYESGFVIDKFPISRPNLTFSTLTVSNMSPEDSSIYLCSGLGAVGTEAFFGQGTRLTVV.

As for this clone: At the DNA level, this CDR3 is encoded by other sequences in the same sample as well. The J gene is TRBJ2-2, the V gene TRBV24-1, with TRBD1 matching over 10 bases. CDR1 and CDR2 (germline): KGHDR, SFDVKD. Trimming at V came to 4 bases and at J to 4 bases, leaving 5 bases not matched to a gene. This CDR3 contains 16 residues. The CDR3 region has the DNA TGTGCCACCAGTGACCTAGGACAGGGGGGCACCGGGGAGCTGTTTTTT. This translates into CATSDLGQGGTGELFF.

The chain links TRBV5-5 to TRBJ1-2; TRBD1 aligns across 8 bases. The germline V gene encodes CDR1 SGHKS and CDR2 YYEKEE (reference sequence). The CDR3 runs to 15 residues. The V gene end was trimmed by 1 base and the J gene end by 8 bases; junction bases not matched to a gene: 10. Here the CDR3 DNA reads TGTGCCAGCAGCTTGAGTGGGACAGGAGAAATCGGCTACACCTTC. Translating it yields CASSLSGTGEIGYTF.